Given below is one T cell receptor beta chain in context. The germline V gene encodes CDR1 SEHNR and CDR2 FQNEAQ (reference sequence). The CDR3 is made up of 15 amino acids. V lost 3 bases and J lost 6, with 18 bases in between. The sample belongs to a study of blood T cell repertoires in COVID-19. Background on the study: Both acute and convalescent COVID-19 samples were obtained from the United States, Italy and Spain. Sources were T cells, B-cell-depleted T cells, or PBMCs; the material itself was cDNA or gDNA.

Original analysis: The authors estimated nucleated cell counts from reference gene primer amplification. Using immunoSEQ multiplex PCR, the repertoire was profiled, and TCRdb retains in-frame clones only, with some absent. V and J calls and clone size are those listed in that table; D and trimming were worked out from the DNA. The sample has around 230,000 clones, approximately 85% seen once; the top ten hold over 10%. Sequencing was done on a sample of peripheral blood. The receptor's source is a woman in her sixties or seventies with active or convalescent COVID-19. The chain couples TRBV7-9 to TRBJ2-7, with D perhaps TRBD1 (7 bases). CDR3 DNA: TGTGCCAGCAGCTTCGTCTCGGCAGGGGGGCGCGAGCAGTACTTC. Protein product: CASSFVSAGGREQYF.